The 25 T cell receptor beta chains below were found in one sample sequenced in a study of OX40 agonist ivuxolimab in advanced cancers. Data came from immunoSEQ multiplex PCR; TCRdb stores just in-frame clones and leaves some out. The table records some 76,000 clones, approximately 89% of them present only once. Sequences were derived from CD4+ or CD8+ T cells sorted from blood, sampled in a trial of the OX40 agonist ivuxolimab. These receptors originate from an adult with an advanced solid tumor such as melanoma, head and neck, liver or kidney cancer.

This chain joins TRBV11-1 and TRBJ1-5, with D possibly being TRBD1 (5 bases). The germline CDR1 and CDR2 sequences are SGHAT and FQDESV (reference sequence). V lost 1 base and J lost 0, with 7 bases in between. This CDR3 spans 15 amino acids. CDR3 sequence (DNA): TGTGCCAGCAGCTTAGGGCAGGGTAGCAATCAGCCCCAGCATTTT. This codes for CASSLGQGSNQPQHF.

This chain uses TRBV2 with TRBJ1-5, with D unresolved. CDR3 length equals 13 residues. Germline-derived CDR1 and CDR2 are SNHLY and FYNNEI. V lost 8 bases, J lost 1 base, and 9 bases lay in between. CDR3 residues: CASAQISNQPQHF. For the CDR3, the DNA is TGTGCCAGCGCTCAAATCAGCAATCAGCCCCAGCATTTT.

This rearrangement joins TRBV18 to TRBJ2-7; TRBD1 is a possible D gene (6 bases). The CDR3 totals 14 residues. The germline gives CDR1 KGHSH, CDR2 LQKENI. V was trimmed by 1 base and J by 6 bases, leaving 13 bases between them. The chain's CDR3 is CASSPQQGSGEQYF. Written as DNA, the CDR3 is TGTGCCAGCTCACCACAACAGGGTTCGGGCGAGCAGTACTTC.

The chain uses TRBV6-1 and TRBJ2-3, with 10 bases identical to TRBD2. The CDR3 runs to 15 residues. Trimming removed 7 bases from V and 3 bases from J; junction bases left unmatched: 7. Per germline, CDR1 MNHNS and CDR2 SASEGT. The CDR3 nucleotides are TGTGCCAGCACTGTAGCGGGGGGAATAACAGATACGCAGTATTTT. Translation gives CASTVAGGITDTQYF.

This chain uses TRBV25-1 with TRBJ1-1; possibly TRBD1 for D (6 bases). CDR3 length: 14 amino acids. Germline V gives CDR1 MGHDK, CDR2 SYGVNS. V was trimmed by 4 bases and J by 6 bases, leaving 15 bases between them. CDR3 DNA sequence: TGTGCCAGCAGTGGGACGCAGGGGATAGCTGAAGCTTTCTTT. Its protein product is CASSGTQGIAEAFF.

The V call is TRBV28, the J call TRBJ1-5; the D gene is possibly TRBD1 (6 bases). V gave up 6 bases and J gave up 5 bases, with 11 bases separating them. In germline, CDR1 is MDHEN, CDR2 SYDVKM. The CDR3 sequence is 13 residues long. CDR3 residues: CASSTGKYQPQHF. In nucleotides, the CDR3 is TGTGCCAGCAGCACAGGGAAGTATCAGCCCCAGCATTTT.

Only a few counts were recorded for this clone. This rearrangement joins TRBV1 to TRBJ2-7; the D call in the table, TRBD2, was not verified against the DNA. TRBV1 is recorded as a pseudogene. The CDR3 runs 19 residues. The CDR3 DNA is TGCACCAGCAGCCAAGAGACGTGGTGGGTACTAGCGGGGGGGAGAGAGCAGTACTTC. Encoded protein: CTSSQETWWVLAGGREQYF.

The chain employs TRBV4-2 and TRBJ2-3; D ambiguous. The V and J ends lost 0 bases and 2 bases respectively, with 21 bases between them. The germline CDR1 and CDR2 sequences are LGHNA and YNFKEQ. The CDR3 sequence is 19 residues long. The CDR3 here is CASSQDIIRNLGVTDTQYF. The CDR3 DNA is TGTGCCAGCAGCCAAGATATTATCCGCAATTTGGGTGTCACAGATACGCAGTATTTT.

As for this clone: Sequence at one end of the junction differs from germline and may be a read error. Other DNA sequences within the sample encode an identical CDR3. The V gene is TRBV28, the J gene TRBJ1-1; D unclear. The germline V gene has CDR1 MDHEN and CDR2 SYDVKM. CDR3 size: 15 residues. Here the CDR3 reads CASSSQIWVGTEAFF. DNA for the CDR3: TGTGCCAGCAGTTCCCAGATTTGGGTTGGCACTGAGGCTTTCTTT.

J is TRBJ2-7 and V is TRBV2; no reliable D call. Trimming pared 0 bases from V and 3 bases from J, leaving 12 bases between. This CDR3 region has 15 residues. Germline CDR1 reads SNHLY; CDR2 reads FYNNEI. The CDR3 DNA sequence: TGTGCCAGCAGTGAAGCCACGGGCCCCAGCTACGAGCAGTACTTC. It codes for CASSEATGPSYEQYF.

The chain joins TRBV5-6 to TRBJ2-2; 8 nucleotides match TRBD1. The V segment lost 4 bases and the J segment 2 bases; nucleotides outside the gene matches: 4. The germline gives CDR1 SGHDT, CDR2 YYEEEE. The CDR3 is 15 residues long. CDR3 coding DNA: TGTGCCAGCAGCCGGACAGGGTTCAACACCGGGGAGCTGTTTTTT. Encoded protein: CASSRTGFNTGELFF.

The V call is TRBV6-6, the J call TRBJ1-1, with 8 bases lining up with TRBD1. V trimming: 8 bases; J trimming: 2 bases; junction bases outside the gene matches: 7. Per germline, CDR1 MNHNY and CDR2 SVGAGI (reference sequence). The CDR3 length is 14 residues. The CDR3 nucleotides read TGTGCCAGCCAGACAGGGGATGTAAACACTGAAGCTTTCTTT. This translates into CASQTGDVNTEAFF.

The CDR3 bases are TGTGCCAGCAGCTCGGACCCCCGCGGTGAGCAGTTCTTC. Its translation: CASSSDPRGEQFF. The rearrangement joins TRBV7-2 to TRBJ2-1, with D unresolved. V was shortened by 4 bases and J by 9 bases, with 13 bases between the two germline ends. The CDR3 consists of 13 residues. In germline, CDR1 is SGHTA, CDR2 FQGNSA.

This clone was seen only once. The rearrangement uses TRBV5-1 and TRBJ1-1; D remains ambiguous. The V and J ends lost 2 bases and 3 bases respectively, with 8 bases between them. This CDR3 spans 13 amino acids. Germline V lookup: CDR1 SGHRS, CDR2 YFSETQ. The CDR3 DNA reads as TGCGCCAGCAGCTTTGGGAGTGACACTGAAGCTTTCTTT. Amino acids: CASSFGSDTEAFF.

The CDR3 region has the DNA TGTGCCAGCAGCTTCGCGGACAGCTATGGCTACACCTTC. Encoded protein: CASSFADSYGYTF. The chain carries TRBV7-8 and TRBJ1-2; a weak D match, TRBD1 (6 bases). Germline lookup yields CDR1 SGHVS and CDR2 FQNEAQ. The CDR3 extends over 13 amino acids. The V end lost 3 bases, the J end lost 4 bases, and 9 bases lay between the germline ends.

This chain joins TRBV5-1 and TRBJ2-3; 7 bases agree with TRBD2. V gave up 1 base and J gave up 0 bases; unmatched junction bases: 8. Germline V lookup: CDR1 SGHRS, CDR2 YFSETQ. CDR3 size: 17 residues. CDR3 amino acids: CASSLPSGVTSTDTQYF. CDR3 nucleotide sequence: TGCGCCAGCAGCTTGCCCAGCGGGGTTACTAGCACAGATACGCAGTATTTT.

This clone was detected only once. J is TRBJ2-1 and V is TRBV4-2; the D call may be TRBD1 or TRBD2 (5 bases each). Germline lookup yields CDR1 LGHNA and CDR2 YNFKEQ. CDR3 size: 14 residues. V was trimmed by 2 bases and J by 3 bases, leaving 8 bases between them. The CDR3 sequence is CASSQWDGYNEQFF. In DNA, the CDR3 is TGTGCCAGCAGCCAATGGGACGGCTACAATGAGCAGTTCTTC.

This clone was seen once. This chain links TRBV30 with TRBJ1-4; D is perhaps TRBD1 (5 bases). In germline, CDR1 is GTSNPN, CDR2 SVGIG (reference sequence). The CDR3 spans 13 residues. The V gene lost 8 bases and the J gene lost 1 base, with 11 bases spanning the gap. The DNA for the CDR3 is TGTGCCCAGGGAGGCCAAACTAATGAAAAACTGTTTTTT. Amino acid sequence: CAQGGQTNEKLFF. Full variable domain (missing parts from reference TRBV30 and TRBJ1-4): SQTIHQWPATLVQPVGSPLSLECTVEGTSNPNLYWYRQAAGRGLQLLFYSVGIGQISSEVPQNLSASRPQDRQFILSSKKLLLSDSGFYLCAQGGQTNEKLFFGSGTQLSVL.

The gene calls are TRBV19 and TRBJ1-2; D ambiguous. CDR3 length: 11 residues. Trimming shortened V by 1 base and J by 5 bases, and 2 bases separated the two germline ends. The germline V gene encodes CDR1 LNHDA and CDR2 SQIVND (reference sequence). CDR3 amino acids: CASSIGYGYTF. The CDR3 nucleotides are TGTGCCAGTAGTATAGGATATGGCTACACCTTC.

This chain joins TRBV10-3 and TRBJ1-4; D ambiguous. This CDR3 comprises 11 residues. V was pared by 2 bases and J by 6 bases, with 1 base between. From germline, CDR1 is ENHRY and CDR2 SYGVKD. The CDR3 protein is CAISEDEKLFF. CDR3 coding DNA: TGTGCCATCAGTGAGGATGAAAAACTGTTTTTT.

The J gene is TRBJ2-7, the V gene TRBV30; the D gene is possibly TRBD2 (6 bases). Trimming took off 0 bases at V and 0 bases at J, with 21 bases between the two ends. Germline assignment: CDR1 GTSNPN and CDR2 SVGIG (reference sequence). This CDR3 has 18 residues. The DNA of the CDR3 is TGTGCCTGGAGTGTCGCTGGCTTCCGGGACGGGAGCTCCTACGAGCAGTACTTC. This translates into CAWSVAGFRDGSSYEQYF.

This chain uses TRBV9 with TRBJ2-5; possibly TRBD1 for D (6 bases). This CDR3 has 14 residues. The V end lost 4 bases, the J end lost 4 bases, and 14 bases lay between the germline ends. Germline-derived CDR1 and CDR2 are SGDLS and YYNGEE. CDR3 in DNA: TGTGCCAGCAGCATACAGGGTTTCGGAGAGACCCAGTACTTC. It codes for CASSIQGFGETQYF.

The V call is TRBV19, the J call TRBJ1-5; 9 nucleotides agree with TRBD1. This CDR3 is 13 amino acids long. Germline assignment: CDR1 LNHDA and CDR2 SQIVND (reference sequence). J was trimmed by 4 bases and V by 8 bases; bases with no gene match: 3. The CDR3 loop reads CASGGTGNQPQHF. The CDR3, as DNA: TGTGCCAGTGGCGGGACAGGGAATCAGCCCCAGCATTTT. The full variable domain, in which reference TRBV19 and TRBJ1-5 provide the parts outside the CDR3, is DGGITQSPKYLFRKEGQNVTLSCEQNLNHDAMYWYRQDPGQGLRLIYYSQIVNDFQKGDIAEGYSVSREKKESFPLTVTSAQKNPTAFYLCASGGTGNQPQHFGDGTRLSIL.

This clone occurred once. The chain carries TRBV7-8 and TRBJ2-7; D uncertain. CDR1 and CDR2 (germline): SGHVS, FQNEAQ. CDR3 length: 17 amino acids. The ends were cut back, 5 bases at V and 0 bases at J, with 20 bases in the middle. The CDR3 DNA sequence: TGTGCCAGCAGCCCACGTAGTACAATGGCCACCTCCTACGAGCAGTACTTC. Amino acids: CASSPRSTMATSYEQYF.

The chain combines TRBV29-1 with TRBJ2-5; 8 positions match TRBD2. The CDR3 extends over 16 amino acids. The germline V gene encodes CDR1 SQVTM and CDR2 ANQGSEA. V trimming: 0 bases; J trimming: 1 base; junction bases outside the gene matches: 7. CDR3 in amino acids: CSVEDRGGASQETQYF. CDR3 sequence (DNA): TGCAGCGTTGAAGATCGGGGGGGGGCCAGCCAAGAGACCCAGTACTTC.